This TCR beta chain was observed in a study of T cell changes during pregnancy in multiple sclerosis. The junction had 4 bases not matched to a gene; V was cut back by 4 bases and J by 4 bases. The V gene's germline CDR1 is SEHNR and CDR2 FQNEAQ (reference sequence). The CDR3 runs 14 residues. Here immunoSEQ multiplex PCR was the method, and the copy in TCRdb shows in-frame clones only, minus some. Of 35,000 to 45,000 clones listed, approximately 90% were seen once; the top ten hold approximately 1%. The V gene is TRBV7-9, the J gene TRBJ1-1; the match to TRBD1 covers 9 bases. Here the sequenced sample was CD4+ T cells from peripheral blood mononuclear cells, taken after pregnancy. The TCR comes from a female donor with multiple sclerosis, enrolled in a pregnancy study. The CDR3 sequence is CASSWGQGGTEAFF. The CDR3, as DNA: TGTGCCAGCAGCTGGGGACAGGGCGGCACTGAAGCTTTCTTT.